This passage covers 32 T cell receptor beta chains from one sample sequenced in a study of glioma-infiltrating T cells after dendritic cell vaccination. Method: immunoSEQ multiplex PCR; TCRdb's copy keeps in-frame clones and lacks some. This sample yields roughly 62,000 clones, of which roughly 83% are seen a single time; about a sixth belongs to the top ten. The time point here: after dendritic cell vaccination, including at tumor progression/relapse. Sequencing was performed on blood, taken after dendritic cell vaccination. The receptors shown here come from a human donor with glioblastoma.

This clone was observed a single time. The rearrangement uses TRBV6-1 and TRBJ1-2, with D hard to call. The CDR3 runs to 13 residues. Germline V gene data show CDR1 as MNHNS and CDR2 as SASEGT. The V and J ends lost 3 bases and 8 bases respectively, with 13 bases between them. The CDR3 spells CASSETLLRGYTF. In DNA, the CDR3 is TGTGCCAGCAGTGAGACACTTTTAAGGGGCTACACCTTC.

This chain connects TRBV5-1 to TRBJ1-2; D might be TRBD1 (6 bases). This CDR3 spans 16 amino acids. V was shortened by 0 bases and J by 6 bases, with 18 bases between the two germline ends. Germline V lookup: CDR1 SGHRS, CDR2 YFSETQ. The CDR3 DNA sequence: TGCGCCAGCAGCTTGGAGGCTCTATCGGGGGGCAATGGCTACACCTTC. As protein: CASSLEALSGGNGYTF.

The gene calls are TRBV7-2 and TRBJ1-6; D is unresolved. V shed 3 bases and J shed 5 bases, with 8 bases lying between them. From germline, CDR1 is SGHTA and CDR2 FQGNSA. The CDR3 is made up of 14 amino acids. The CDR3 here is CASSFIVNNSPLHF. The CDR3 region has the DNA TGTGCCAGCAGCTTTATAGTTAATAATTCACCCCTCCACTTT.

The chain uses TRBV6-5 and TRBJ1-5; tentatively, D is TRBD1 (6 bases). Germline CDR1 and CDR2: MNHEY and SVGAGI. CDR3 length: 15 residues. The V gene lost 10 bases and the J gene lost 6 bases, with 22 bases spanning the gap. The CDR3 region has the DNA TGTGCCACAAAACGGACAGCCCGGGTTGGTCAGCCCCAGCATTTT. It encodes CATKRTARVGQPQHF.

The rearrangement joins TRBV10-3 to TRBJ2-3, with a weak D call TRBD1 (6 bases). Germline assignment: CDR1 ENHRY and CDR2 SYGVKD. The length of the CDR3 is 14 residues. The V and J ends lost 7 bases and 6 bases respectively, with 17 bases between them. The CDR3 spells CAITFRGSEDTQYF. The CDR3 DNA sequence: TGTGCCATCACCTTCAGGGGATCGGAGGATACGCAGTATTTT.

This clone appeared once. CDR3 coding DNA: TGCGCCAGCAGCTCGGCTACAGGGGATTCCACTGAAGCTTTCTTT. Protein: CASSSATGDSTEAFF. The chain is built from TRBV5-1 and TRBJ1-1; TRBD1 agrees at 7 bases. The length of the CDR3 is 15 residues. With 3 bases clipped from V and 4 bases from J, the junction kept 9 bases outside the gene matches. The germline V gene encodes CDR1 SGHRS and CDR2 YFSETQ.

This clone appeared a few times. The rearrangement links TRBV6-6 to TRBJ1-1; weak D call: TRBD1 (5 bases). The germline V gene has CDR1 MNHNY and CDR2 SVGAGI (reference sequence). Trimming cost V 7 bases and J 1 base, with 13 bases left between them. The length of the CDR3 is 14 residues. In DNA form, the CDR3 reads TGTGCCAGCACTCAGGACAATTCGAACACTGAAGCTTTCTTT. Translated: CASTQDNSNTEAFF.

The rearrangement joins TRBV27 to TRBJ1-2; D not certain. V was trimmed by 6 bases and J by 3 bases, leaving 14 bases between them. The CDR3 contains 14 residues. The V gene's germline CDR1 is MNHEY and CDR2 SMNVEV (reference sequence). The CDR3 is CASRRHSLYYGYTF. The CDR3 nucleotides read TGTGCCAGCAGGAGACATTCCCTATACTATGGCTACACCTTC.

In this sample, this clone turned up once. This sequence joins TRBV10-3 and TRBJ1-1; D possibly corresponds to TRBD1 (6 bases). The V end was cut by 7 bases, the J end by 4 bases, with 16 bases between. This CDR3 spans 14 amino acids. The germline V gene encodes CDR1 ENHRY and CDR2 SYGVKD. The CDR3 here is CAIITRGRSTEAFF. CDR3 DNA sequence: TGTGCCATCATCACCAGGGGACGGAGCACTGAAGCTTTCTTT.

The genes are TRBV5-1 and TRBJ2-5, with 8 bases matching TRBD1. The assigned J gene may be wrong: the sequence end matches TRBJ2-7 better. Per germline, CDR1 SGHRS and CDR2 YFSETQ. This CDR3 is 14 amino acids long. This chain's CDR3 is CASSLQTGGYEQYF. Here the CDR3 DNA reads TGCGCCAGCAGCTTGCAAACAGGGGGCTACGAGCAGTACTTC.

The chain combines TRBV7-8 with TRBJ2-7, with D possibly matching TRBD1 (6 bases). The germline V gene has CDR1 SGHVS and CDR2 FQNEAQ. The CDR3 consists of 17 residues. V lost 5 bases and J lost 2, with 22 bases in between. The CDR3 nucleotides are TGTGCCAGCAGCCTACAAACCCGGGACATTGACCCCTACGAGCAGTACTTC. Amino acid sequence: CASSLQTRDIDPYEQYF. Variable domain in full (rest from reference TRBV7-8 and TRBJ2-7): GAGVSQSPRYKVAKRGQDVALRCDPISGHVSLFWYQQALGQGPEFLTYFQNEAQLDKSGLPSDRFFAERPEGSVSTLKIQRTQQEDSAVYLCASSLQTRDIDPYEQYFGPGTRLTVT.

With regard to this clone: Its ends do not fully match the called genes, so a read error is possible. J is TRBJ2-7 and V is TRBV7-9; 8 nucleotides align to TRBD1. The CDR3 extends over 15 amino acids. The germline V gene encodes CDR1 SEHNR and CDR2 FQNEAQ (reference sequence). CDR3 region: CASSLVSGQGFALHF. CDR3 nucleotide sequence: TGTGCCAGCAGCTTAGTTAGCGGACAGGGATTTGCCCTCCACTTC.

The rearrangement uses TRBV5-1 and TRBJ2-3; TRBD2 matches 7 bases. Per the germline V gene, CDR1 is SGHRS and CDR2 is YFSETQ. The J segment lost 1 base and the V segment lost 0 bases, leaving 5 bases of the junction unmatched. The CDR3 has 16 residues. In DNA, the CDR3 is TGCGCCAGCAGCTTGGCGGCGCTAGCGGGCACAGATACGCAGTATTTT. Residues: CASSLAALAGTDTQYF.

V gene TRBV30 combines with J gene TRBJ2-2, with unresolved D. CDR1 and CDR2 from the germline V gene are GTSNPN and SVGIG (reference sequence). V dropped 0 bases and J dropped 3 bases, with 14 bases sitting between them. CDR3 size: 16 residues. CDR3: CAWSVTRVSYTGELFF. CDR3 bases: TGTGCCTGGAGTGTAACCCGGGTTTCATACACCGGGGAGCTGTTTTTT.

DNA of the CDR3: TGCGCCAGCAGCCAAGGACGGGGGGGCCAAAACATTCAGTACTTC. It specifies CASSQGRGGQNIQYF. This chain links TRBV4-1 with TRBJ2-4; 8 nucleotides align to TRBD2. Losses at the gene ends were 1 base for V and 5 bases for J; bases not matched to a gene: 4. This CDR3 region has 15 residues. Germline values: CDR1 MGHRA, CDR2 YSYEKL.

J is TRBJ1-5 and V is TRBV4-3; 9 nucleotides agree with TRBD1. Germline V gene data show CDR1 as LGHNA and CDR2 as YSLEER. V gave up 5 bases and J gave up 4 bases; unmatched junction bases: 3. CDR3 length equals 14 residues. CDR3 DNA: TGCGCCAGCAGCAGGGACAGGGCAAATCAGCCCCAGCATTTT. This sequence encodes CASSRDRANQPQHF.

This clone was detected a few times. The CDR3 nucleotides read TGCGCCAGCAGTGACCAGACTAGTTTGGTAGGGGAGACCCAGTACTTC. It is translated as CASSDQTSLVGETQYF. The chain uses TRBV10-2 and TRBJ2-5, with D possibly being TRBD2 (6 bases). The length of the CDR3 is 16 residues. Germline CDR1 reads WSHSY; CDR2 reads SAAADI. V was shortened by 3 bases and J by 5 bases, with 19 bases between the two germline ends.

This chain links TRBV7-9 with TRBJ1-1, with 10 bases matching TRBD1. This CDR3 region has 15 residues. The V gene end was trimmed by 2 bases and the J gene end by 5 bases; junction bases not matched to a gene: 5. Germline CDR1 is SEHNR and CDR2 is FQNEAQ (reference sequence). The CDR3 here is CASSLFRTGGTEAFF. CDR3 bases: TGTGCCAGCAGCTTATTCCGGACAGGGGGTACTGAAGCTTTCTTT.

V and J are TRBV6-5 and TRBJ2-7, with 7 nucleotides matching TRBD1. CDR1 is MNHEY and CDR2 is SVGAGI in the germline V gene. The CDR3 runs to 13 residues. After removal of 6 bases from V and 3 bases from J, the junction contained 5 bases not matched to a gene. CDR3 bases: TGTGCCAGCAGGGGGACAGCTGGCTACGAGCAGTACTTC. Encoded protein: CASRGTAGYEQYF.

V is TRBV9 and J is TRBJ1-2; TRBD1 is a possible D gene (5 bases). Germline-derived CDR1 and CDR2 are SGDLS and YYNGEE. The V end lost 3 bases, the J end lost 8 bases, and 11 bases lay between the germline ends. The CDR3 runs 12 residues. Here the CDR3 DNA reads TGTGCCAGCAGCGCAGACAGTCTGGGCTACACCTTC. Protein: CASSADSLGYTF.

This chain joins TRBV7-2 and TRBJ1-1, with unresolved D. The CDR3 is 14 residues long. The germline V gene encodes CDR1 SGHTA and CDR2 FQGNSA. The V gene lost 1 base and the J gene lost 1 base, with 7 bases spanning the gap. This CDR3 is CASSLGQENTEAFF. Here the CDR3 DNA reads TGTGCCAGCAGCTTAGGGCAGGAGAACACTGAAGCTTTCTTT.

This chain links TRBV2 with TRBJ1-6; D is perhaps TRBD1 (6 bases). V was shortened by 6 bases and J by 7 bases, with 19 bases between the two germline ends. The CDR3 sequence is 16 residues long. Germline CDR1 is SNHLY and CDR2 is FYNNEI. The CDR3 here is CASRNGGGLGNSPLHF. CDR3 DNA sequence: TGTGCCAGCAGAAACGGGGGGGGCCTAGGAAATTCACCCCTCCACTTT.

The CDR3 is CASSLNGGRIDTQYF. The CDR3 nucleotides are TGTGCCAGCAGCTTAAACGGGGGGCGTATAGATACGCAGTATTTT. This sequence joins TRBV11-3 and TRBJ2-3; weak D call: TRBD2 (7 bases). The ends were cut back, 2 bases at V and 5 bases at J, with 14 bases in the middle. The CDR3 runs to 15 residues. Germline CDR1 is SGHNT and CDR2 is YENEEA.

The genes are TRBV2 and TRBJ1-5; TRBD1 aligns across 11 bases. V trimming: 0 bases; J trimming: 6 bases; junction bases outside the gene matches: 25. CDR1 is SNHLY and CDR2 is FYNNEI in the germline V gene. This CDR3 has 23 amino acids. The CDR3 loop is CASSEASRVAGWGQDRGLQPQHF. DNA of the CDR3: TGTGCCAGCAGTGAAGCATCGAGGGTGGCGGGCTGGGGTCAGGACAGGGGGCTTCAGCCCCAGCATTTT.

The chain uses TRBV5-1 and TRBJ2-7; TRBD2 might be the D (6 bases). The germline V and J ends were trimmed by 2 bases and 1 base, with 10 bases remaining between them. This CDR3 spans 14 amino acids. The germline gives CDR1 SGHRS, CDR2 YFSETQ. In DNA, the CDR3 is TGCGCCAGCAGCTTAGTGGGGGGTTCCTACGAGCAGTACTTC. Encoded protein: CASSLVGGSYEQYF.

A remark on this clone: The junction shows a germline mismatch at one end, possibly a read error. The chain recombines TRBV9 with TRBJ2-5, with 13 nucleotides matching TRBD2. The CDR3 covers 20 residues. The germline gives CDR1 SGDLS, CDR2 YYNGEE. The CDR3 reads CASSVEGLAGHTGQVETRYF. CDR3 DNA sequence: TGTGCCAGCAGCGTAGAGGGACTAGCGGGACACACGGGGCAGGTAGAGACCCGGTACTTC.

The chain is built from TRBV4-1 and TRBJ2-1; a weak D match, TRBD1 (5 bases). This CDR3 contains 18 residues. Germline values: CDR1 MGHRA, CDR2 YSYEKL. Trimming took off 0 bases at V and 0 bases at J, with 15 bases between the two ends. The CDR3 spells CASSQDLGGHSSYNEQFF. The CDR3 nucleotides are TGCGCCAGCAGCCAAGATTTGGGTGGACATAGCTCCTACAATGAGCAGTTCTTC.

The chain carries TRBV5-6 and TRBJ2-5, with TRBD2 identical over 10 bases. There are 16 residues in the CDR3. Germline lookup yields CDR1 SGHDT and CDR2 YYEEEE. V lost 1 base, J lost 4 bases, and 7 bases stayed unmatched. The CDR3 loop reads CASSLLSSGGIETQYF. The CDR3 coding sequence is TGTGCCAGCAGCTTGCTGTCTAGCGGGGGTATAGAGACCCAGTACTTC. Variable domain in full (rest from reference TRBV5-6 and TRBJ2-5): DAGVTQSPTHLIKTRGQQVTLRCSPKSGHDTVSWYQQALGQGPQFIFQYYEEEERQRGNFPDRFSGHQFPNYSSELNVNALLLGDSALYLCASSLLSSGGIETQYFGPGTRLLVL.

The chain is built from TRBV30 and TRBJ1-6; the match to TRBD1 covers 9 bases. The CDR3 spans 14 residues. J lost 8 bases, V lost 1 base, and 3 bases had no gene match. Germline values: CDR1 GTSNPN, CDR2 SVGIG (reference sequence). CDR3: CAWSGGQGDSPLHF. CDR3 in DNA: TGTGCCTGGAGTGGGGGACAGGGAGATTCACCCCTCCACTTT.

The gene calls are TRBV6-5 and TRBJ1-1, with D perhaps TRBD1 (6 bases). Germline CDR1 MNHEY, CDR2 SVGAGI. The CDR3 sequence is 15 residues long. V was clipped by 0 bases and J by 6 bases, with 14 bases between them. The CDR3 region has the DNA TGTGCCAGCAGTTACTCGTCAACAGGGCGGGCTGAAGCTTTCTTT. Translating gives CASSYSSTGRAEAFF.

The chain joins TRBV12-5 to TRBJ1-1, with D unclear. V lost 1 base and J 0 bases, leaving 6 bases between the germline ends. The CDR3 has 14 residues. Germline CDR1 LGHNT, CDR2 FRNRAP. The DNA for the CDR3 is TGTGCTAGTGGTTTGGGGAGCATGAACACTGAAGCTTTCTTT. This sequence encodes CASGLGSMNTEAFF. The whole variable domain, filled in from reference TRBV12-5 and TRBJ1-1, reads DARVTQTPRHKVTEMGQEVTMRCQPILGHNTVFWYRQTMMQGLELLAYFRNRAPLDDSGMPKDRFSAEMPDATLATLKIQPSEPRDSAVYFCASGLGSMNTEAFFGQGTRLTVV.

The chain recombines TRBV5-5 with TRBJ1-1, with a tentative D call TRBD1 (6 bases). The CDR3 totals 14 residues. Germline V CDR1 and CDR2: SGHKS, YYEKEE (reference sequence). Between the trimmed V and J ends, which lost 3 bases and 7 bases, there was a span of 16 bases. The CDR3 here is CASSSVGGENEAFF. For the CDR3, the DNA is TGTGCCAGCAGCTCGGTAGGGGGGGAGAATGAAGCTTTCTTT.